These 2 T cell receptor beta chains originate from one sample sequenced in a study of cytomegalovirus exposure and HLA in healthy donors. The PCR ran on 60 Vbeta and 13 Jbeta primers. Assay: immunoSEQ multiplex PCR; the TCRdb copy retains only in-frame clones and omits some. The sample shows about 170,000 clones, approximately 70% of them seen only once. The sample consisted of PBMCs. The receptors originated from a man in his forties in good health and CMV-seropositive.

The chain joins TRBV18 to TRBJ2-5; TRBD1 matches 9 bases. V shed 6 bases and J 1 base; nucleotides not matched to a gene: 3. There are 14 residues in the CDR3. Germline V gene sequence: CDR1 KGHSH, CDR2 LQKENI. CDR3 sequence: CASSRDRAQETQYF. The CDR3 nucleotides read TGTGCCAGCTCCCGGGACAGGGCCCAAGAGACCCAGTACTTC.

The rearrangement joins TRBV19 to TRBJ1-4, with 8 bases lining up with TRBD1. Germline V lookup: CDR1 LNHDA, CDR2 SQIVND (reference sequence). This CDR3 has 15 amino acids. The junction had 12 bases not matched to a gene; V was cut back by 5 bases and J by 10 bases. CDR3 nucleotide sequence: TGTGCCAGTAGTCTCCGTCAAGACAGGGGAGTAAAACTGTTTTTT. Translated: CASSLRQDRGVKLFF.